This T cell receptor beta chain was sequenced for a study of blood T cell repertoires in COVID-19. Looking at the study overall: The cDNA or gDNA used as material had been derived from T cells, B-cell-depleted T cells, or PBMCs.

The trim removed 4 bases at V and 2 bases at J, leaving 6 bases unmatched. The CDR3 is 14 amino acids. The germline V gene encodes CDR1 SGHRS and CDR2 YFSETQ. This clone was counted a few times. Generated by immunoSEQ multiplex PCR, the TCRdb table keeps only in-frame clones and is missing some. The sample lists fewer than 250,000 clones, around 80% occurring once. The receptor was derived from a human donor in a cohort sampled during active COVID-19. The sample comprised peripheral blood. The rearrangement links TRBV5-1 to TRBJ2-7, with 7 nucleotides matching TRBD1. This chain's CDR3 is CASSVGTVTYEQYF. The CDR3 region has the DNA TGCGCCAGCAGCGTCGGGACAGTGACCTACGAGCAGTACTTC. The full variable domain, in which reference TRBV5-1 and TRBJ2-7 provide the parts outside the CDR3, is KAGVTQTPRYLIKTRGQQVTLSCSPISGHRSVSWYQQTPGQGLQFLFEYFSETQRNKGNFPGRFSGRQFSNSRSEMNVSTLELGDSALYLCASSVGTVTYEQYFGPGTRLTVT.